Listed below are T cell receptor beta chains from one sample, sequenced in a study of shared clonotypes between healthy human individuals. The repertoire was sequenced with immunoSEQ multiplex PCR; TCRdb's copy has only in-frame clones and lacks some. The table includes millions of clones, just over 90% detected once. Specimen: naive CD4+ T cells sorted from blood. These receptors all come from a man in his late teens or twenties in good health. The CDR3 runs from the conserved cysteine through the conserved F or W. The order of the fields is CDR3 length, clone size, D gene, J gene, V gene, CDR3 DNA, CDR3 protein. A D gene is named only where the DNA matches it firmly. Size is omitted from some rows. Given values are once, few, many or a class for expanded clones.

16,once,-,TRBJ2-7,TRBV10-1,TGCGCCAGCAGTGAGAGTCGTTCGGGCCGGACCTACGAGCAGTACTTC,CASSESRSGRTYEQYF
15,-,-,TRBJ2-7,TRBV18,TGTGCCAGCTCACCCGGGACGGAAATTTCCTACGAGCAGTACTTC,CASSPGTEISYEQYF
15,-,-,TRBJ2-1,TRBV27,TGTGCCAGCAGTTTATCTTACTGGCAATACAATGAGCAGTTCTTC,CASSLSYWQYNEQFF
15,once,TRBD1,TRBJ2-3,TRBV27,TGTGCCAGCAGCGTCAGACAGGGGGGCACAGATACGCAGTATTTT,CASSVRQGGTDTQYF
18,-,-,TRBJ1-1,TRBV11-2,TGTGCCAGCAGCTTAGTTAGTCAGGGGAGCCTCATGAACACTGAAGCTTTCTTT,CASSLVSQGSLMNTEAFF
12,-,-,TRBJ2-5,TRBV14,TGTGCCAGCAGATGGGTTCAAGAGACCCAGTACTTC,CASRWVQETQYF
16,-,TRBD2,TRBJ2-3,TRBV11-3,TGTGCCAGCAGCTCCAGACTAGCGGGAGAAACAGATACGCAGTATTTT,CASSSRLAGETDTQYF
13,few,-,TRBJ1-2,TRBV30,TGTGCCTGGATTTATGAGTCCAATCTCCGCTACACCTTC,CAWIYESNLRYTF
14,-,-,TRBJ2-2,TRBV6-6,TGTGCCAGCAGGCCGGGACAATTCACCGGGGAGCTGTTTTTT,CASRPGQFTGELFF
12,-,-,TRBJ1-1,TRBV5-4,TGTGCCAGCAGCTTGGATAACACTGAAGCTTTCTTT,CASSLDNTEAFF
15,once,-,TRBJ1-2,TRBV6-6,TGTGCCAGCAGTTATGGTCCCAACAGGGACTATGGCTACACCTTC,CASSYGPNRDYGYTF
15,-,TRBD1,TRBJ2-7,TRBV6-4,TGTGCCAGCAGCCAGGGGGCGAGTAGCCCCTACGAGCAGTACTTC,CASSQGASSPYEQYF
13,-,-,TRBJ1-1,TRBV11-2,TGTGCCAGCAGCCTTAGTTTCCGCGGTGAAGCTTTCTTT,CASSLSFRGEAFF
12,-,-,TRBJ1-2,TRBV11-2,TGTGCCAGCAGCTTCCGGGGGCGAGGCTACACCTTC,CASSFRGRGYTF
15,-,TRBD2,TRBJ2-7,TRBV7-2,TGTGCCAGCAGCTTAGAGGGACTAGCAAGTTACGAGCAGTACTTC,CASSLEGLASYEQYF
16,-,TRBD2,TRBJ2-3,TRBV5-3,TGTGCCAGAAGCTTGGCAGCGGGAGGTTGCACAGATACGCAGTATTTT,CARSLAAGGCTDTQYF